Presented here are 14 T cell receptor beta chains from one specimen sequenced in a study of blood T cell repertoires in COVID-19. Profiling relied on immunoSEQ multiplex PCR, and the TCRdb table lists in-frame clones only, not all of them. The data hold around 120,000 clones, with around 78% observed a single time. The sequencing sample was made of peripheral blood. The receptors shown here come from a young man with acute or convalescent COVID-19.

CDR3 amino acids: CASKTPGTGNGYTF. CDR3 in DNA: TGTGCCAGCAAGACTCCCGGGACAGGGAATGGCTACACCTTC. The chain carries TRBV2 and TRBJ1-2, with 9 bases fitting TRBD1. V dropped 7 bases and J dropped 6; count of bases not matched to a gene: 9. CDR3 size: 14 residues. Germline V gene sequence: CDR1 SNHLY, CDR2 FYNNEI.

The chain recombines TRBV10-3 with TRBJ2-1; TRBD1 matches 10 bases. The CDR3 is 17 amino acids. The ends lost 2 bases at V and 6 bases at J; junction bases unmatched: 10. In germline, CDR1 is ENHRY, CDR2 SYGVKD. This CDR3 reads CAISEEGWGQGINEQFF. The CDR3 coding sequence is TGTGCCATCAGTGAGGAGGGGTGGGGACAGGGGATCAATGAGCAGTTCTTC.

In DNA, the CDR3 is TGTGCCAGCAGCTTAGTAGGCGGGAGTGGCAATGAGCAGTTCTTC. It translates to CASSLVGGSGNEQFF. This rearrangement joins TRBV7-6 to TRBJ2-1; TRBD2 matches at 7 bases. Losses at the gene ends were 1 base for V and 6 bases for J; bases not matched to a gene: 6. This CDR3 has 15 amino acids. In germline, CDR1 is SGHVS, CDR2 FNYEAQ.

This chain uses TRBV27 with TRBJ1-5, with a tentative D call TRBD1 (5 bases). This CDR3 contains 15 residues. Trimming shortened V by 4 bases and J by 6 bases, and 16 bases separated the two germline ends. CDR1 is MNHEY and CDR2 is SMNVEV in the germline V gene (reference sequence). CDR3: CASSSLQEAGQPQHF. CDR3 in DNA: TGTGCCAGCAGTTCTCTACAGGAAGCGGGTCAGCCCCAGCATTTT.

This chain uses TRBV12-5 with TRBJ1-1; D is perhaps TRBD1 (6 bases). V was pared by 3 bases and J by 0 bases, with 17 bases between. Germline assignment: CDR1 LGHNT and CDR2 FRNRAP. The CDR3 runs to 17 residues. The chain's CDR3 is CASGFRTALPMNTEAFF. Here the CDR3 DNA reads TGTGCTAGTGGTTTCCGGACAGCCCTCCCCATGAACACTGAAGCTTTCTTT.

For the CDR3, the DNA is TGCGCCAGCAGCTACCCTACCAACGAGCAGTTCTTC. Translating gives CASSYPTNEQFF. The gene calls are TRBV5-1 and TRBJ2-1; D gene uncertain. Trimming shortened V by 3 bases and J by 10 bases, and 11 bases separated the two germline ends. From germline, CDR1 is SGHRS and CDR2 YFSETQ. This CDR3 is 12 amino acids long.

The genes are TRBV3-1 (or the pseudogene TRBV3-2) and TRBJ2-2; D perhaps matches TRBD2 (6 bases). Germline values: CDR1 LGHDT, CDR2 YNNKEL (reference sequence). Trimming shortened V by 4 bases and J by 5 bases, and 14 bases separated the two germline ends. CDR3 length: 15 residues. For the CDR3, the DNA is TGTGCCAGCAGCCCCCCGCTAGCGAGGACCGGGGAGCTGTTTTTT. It codes for CASSPPLARTGELFF.

With regard to this clone: One junction end disagrees with the germline gene, perhaps due to a read error. This chain links TRBV2 with TRBJ1-1; D is undetermined. This CDR3 region has 13 residues. From germline, CDR1 is SNHLY and CDR2 FYNNEI. The DNA for the CDR3 is TGTGCCAGCAGTGACGTCCAGAACGCTGAAGCTTTCTTT. The encoded protein is CASSDVQNAEAFF.

The chain is built from TRBV5-1 and TRBJ2-1, with D maybe TRBD2 (5 bases). CDR3 length: 15 amino acids. V lost 3 bases, J lost 4 bases, and 14 bases lay in between. CDR1 is SGHRS, CDR2 YFSETQ, per germline. The CDR3 loop reads CASSSGPEAYNEQFF. For the CDR3, the DNA is TGCGCCAGCAGCTCTGGGCCGGAGGCTTACAATGAGCAGTTCTTC.

The chain recombines TRBV13 with TRBJ2-7; 9 nucleotides agree with TRBD1. Germline CDR1 and CDR2: PRHDT and FYEKMQ (reference sequence). The CDR3 spans 14 residues. V was clipped by 5 bases and J by 2 bases; unmatched bases: 4. CDR3 sequence (DNA): TGTGCCAGCAGCCCGGGACAGGGTGCCTACGAGCAGTACTTC. This sequence encodes CASSPGQGAYEQYF.

The chain is built from TRBV4-1 and TRBJ1-5; D is perhaps TRBD1 (6 bases). The CDR3 extends over 16 amino acids. V lost 0 bases, J lost 5 bases, and 14 bases lay in between. The germline V gene encodes CDR1 MGHRA and CDR2 YSYEKL. The CDR3 spells CASSQDRGQSYQPQHF. CDR3 coding DNA: TGCGCCAGCAGCCAAGACCGAGGACAGAGCTATCAGCCCCAGCATTTT.

The rearrangement joins TRBV7-8 to TRBJ1-1; a possible D gene is TRBD1 (5 bases). The CDR3 contains 13 residues. Germline V gene lookup returns CDR1 SGHVS and CDR2 FQNEAQ. Between the trimmed V and J ends, which lost 10 bases and 1 base, there was a span of 13 bases. The CDR3: CATRVGQNTEAFF. The CDR3 DNA reads TGTGCCACCAGGGTAGGACAGAACACTGAAGCTTTCTTT. The whole variable domain, remainder taken from reference TRBV7-8 and TRBJ1-1, is GAGVSQSPRYKVAKRGQDVALRCDPISGHVSLFWYQQALGQGPEFLTYFQNEAQLDKSGLPSDRFFAERPEGSVSTLKIQRTQQEDSAVYLCATRVGQNTEAFFGQGTRLTVV.

The rearrangement uses TRBV6-5 and TRBJ1-2, with 10 bases aligning to TRBD1. The CDR3 extends over 15 amino acids. V dropped 6 bases and J dropped 0; count of bases not matched to a gene: 4. The germline CDR1 and CDR2 sequences are MNHEY and SVGAGI. CDR3 in amino acids: CASRVDRGSNYGYTF. The DNA of the CDR3 is TGTGCCAGCAGGGTGGACAGGGGGTCTAACTATGGCTACACCTTC.

The chain recombines TRBV25-1 with TRBJ2-1, with a possible D match to TRBD1 (5 bases). Germline CDR1 is MGHDK and CDR2 is SYGVNS. Trimming cost V 4 bases and J 5 bases, with 12 bases left between them. CDR3 size: 14 residues. The CDR3 DNA sequence: TGTGCCAGCAGTGTGTGGGGCGAGAACAATGAGCAGTTCTTC. This translates into CASSVWGENNEQFF.